The entry below gives a single TCR beta chain sequence along with its context. This clonotype was detected a few times. The clone's antigen remains unknown. It has no much larger one-base neighbor in the sample; base qualities were not kept. These data originate in a study of tumor-infiltrating lymphocytes in primary liver carcinoma listed by TCRdb under 2017. Context from the whole study: Hepatocellular carcinoma (four) or combined HCC and intrahepatic cholangiocarcinoma (one) was present in the five patients, who were three men and two women aged 30 to 69 years. The tumors of the five patients were staged as T1-T3 N0M0, with maximum diameters ranging from roughly 4.2 to 11 cm. To link TCRbeta repertoire diversity with the local molecular phenotype, the approximately 27 tumor region samples were profiled using Agilent mRNA microarrays. For each liver tumor, the study sampled five regions along with adjacent normal tissue and blood, and applied TCRbeta repertoire sequencing, expression microarrays and whole-exome sequencing. Roughly 3.5 to 7.5 million productive TCRbeta reads were obtained per sample, and no significant difference in read depth was found between tissue types. Technical replicate repertoires showed high reproducibility, with mean shared-clone rates approximately 0.9 and correlation coefficients above 0.95. TCRbeta repertoire sequencing covered roughly 35 specimens from 5 patients: 25 or so tumor regions, 5 adjacent noncancerous liver tissues and 5 peripheral blood samples.

Without any cell sorting, total RNA and DNA were extracted together from around 20-30 mg of bulk tissue using the AllPrep DNA/RNA mini kit. Between late 2015 and early 2016, five patients in China with histopathologically diagnosed primary liver carcinoma had their tumors surgically resected. Patients had chronic HBV infection and were treatment-naive at sampling. Five spatially separated regions were sampled from each tumor: the superior, inferior, left-lateral and right-lateral poles, plus the tumor centre. Histological examination found more than 80% viable tumor cells in every tumor sample. Each fresh piece of tumor and adjacent tissue was cut in two, with one half stored in RNAlater at -80 degrees C and the other half sent for histology. Points the paper makes about the study in general: Repertoire overlap was higher between tumor regions (mean around 36%) than tumor-adjacent (approximately 17%) or tumor-blood (14%) pairs, consistent with antigen-driven expansion. Only the TCR beta chain was sequenced, which likely underestimates true repertoire diversity because unpaired alpha chains were not captured. Only about 8-25% of top clones were found in all five regions of a tumor, suggesting spatial heterogeneity of tumor-infiltrating T cells. Comparison of CD4+ and CD8+ T cell repertoires was precluded by the use of bulk unsorted samples. The top 250 clones made up a significantly larger repertoire fraction in tumors than in blood (p = 0.039). Only four or five patients were included in the study, and the authors note that the findings should be validated in a larger study.

A constant-region primer and ProtoScript II reverse transcriptase were used to reverse-transcribe TCRbeta-specific cDNA from around 540 ng total RNA. Three nested multiplex PCR rounds, following a slightly modified ARM-PCR procedure, were used to build the TCRbeta libraries. Sample barcodes and Illumina adapters were attached in a final 25-cycle PCR using Deep VentR polymerase. Before sequencing, amplicons of 200-500 bp were purified from gel using a QIAquick gel extraction kit. TCRbeta amplicons were sequenced on an Illumina HiSeq 2500 with 250-bp paired-end reads. Under the source paper's analysis protocol: Quality trimming of reads was performed with Trimmomatic v0.33, and paired reads were merged with FLASH v1.2.11 so that full CDR3 sequences could be recovered. V, D and J germline segments were assigned to the rearranged TCRbeta sequences by MiGEC v1.2.1b. Clonotype statistics and Shannon-Wiener diversity indices were computed with VDJtools v1.0.0. To cut down on sampling bias, every analysis after diversity analysis relied on just the 250 most abundant clonotypes from each sample. Clones were called with MiXCR by TCRdb after fastp trimmed the public reads at Q25, and only in-frame beta chains were retained. Rows are combined by CDR3 protein, so each entry shows the most common genes and DNA. It is TCRdb's table, rather than the study itself, that gives the V and J calls and clone size. The sample table lists about 74,000 distinct CDR3 sequences, over 60% of them with a count of one. The top ten clones comprise about 30% of the sample.

What was sequenced was liver tumor tissue from sampling region 4. The label giving this sample's cell subset or site can be read as: tumor region T4, right-lateral pole. The sequence was obtained from a man in his forties with primary liver carcinoma and hepatitis B virus infection.

The CDR3 region reads CSAPARRDDTDTQYF. The DNA sequence is as follows: TGCAGTGCTCCCGCCCGGCGGGACGACACAGATACGCAGTATTTT. The chain was built from TRBV20-1 and TRBJ2-3; possibly the D gene is TRBD2, per 6 matching bases. The V end loses 5 bases and the J end loses 2 bases, and a stretch of 17 bases separates them. The germline V gene (reference sequence) yields DFQATT for CDR1 and SNEGSKA for CDR2. The CDR3 starts with the cysteine, ends with the phenylalanine, and has 15 residues. Only the CDR3 region is kept as DNA, spanning 45 bases read in frame from base 1.